This T cell receptor (beta chain) was found in a study of blood T cells in healthy people across ages (dated by TCRdb to between 2015 and 2017). In the study overall: In model experiments, roughly one uniquely barcoded TCR beta cDNA molecule per two T cells was captured by template switching. Using deep sequencing normalized with unique cDNA molecular identifiers, the study measured how TCR beta repertoire diversity changes with age. To avoid experimental bias, donors of different ages were spread randomly across the sequencing lanes. The donors were divided into four age groups: young (average around 16 years), middle-aged (roughly 42), aged (roughly 66) and long-lived (82). Two additional independent replicas of 1 million unique cDNA reads from the same blood draw were analyzed for two donors (one aged 18 to 30 and one aged 80 or older).

As concerns this clonotype: Its antigen remains unidentified. At one boundary the junction diverges from the germline segment, which might be a read error.

Libraries came from 5' RACE. Instrument on record: Illumina HiSeq 2500. The second PCR ran for roughly 7 to 11 cycles and used a J-beta primer mix along with a sample-barcoded 5' primer. Each TCR beta cDNA molecule received a unique molecular identifier from a template-switch 5' adaptor carrying 12 random nucleotides. Each sample yielded at least 3 million CDR3-containing paired-end reads. The Mint cDNA synthesis kit, primed by a TRBC-specific oligonucleotide, was used to synthesize first-strand cDNA from all RNA. Following uracil-DNA glycosylase treatment, a first 18-cycle PCR with universal primers M1SS and BC2_uni_R was performed on all cDNA. As for the authors' bioinformatics: Normalization of each sample was performed by random selection of 1 million high-quality reads, each carrying a distinct molecular identifier. Instead of being binned into consensus sequences, reads with shared molecular identifiers were discarded. MiTCR, run with a Q25 quality threshold and the strictest error-elimination algorithm, handled CDR3 identification, clonotype clustering and error correction. A nonparametric unseen species model with Euler transformation was used to estimate lower-bound total TCR beta diversity. TCRdb cleaned the public reads at Q25 with fastp, built clones with MiXCR and kept in-frame beta chains. Entries that share a CDR3 protein sequence are merged under the most common genes and DNA. The V and J calls shown here were made by TCRdb, not taken from the authors' results. This sample is represented by hundreds of thousands of distinct CDR3 sequences; approximately 53% of them were singletons. The ten largest clones add up to roughly 37% of the sample.

CDR1 and CDR2, looked up from the germline V gene, are LGHNA and YNFKEQ. The CDR3 holds 13 amino acids from the cysteine to the phenylalanine. The entry retains the CDR3 DNA only, 39 bases that are in frame from base 1. Donors were about 36 systemically healthy Caucasian individuals from Russia aged roughly 6 to 100 years. Ten milliliters of peripheral blood were drawn from each donor into EDTA-treated Vacutainer tubes. Ficoll-Paque density-gradient centrifugation was used to isolate PBMCs, with at least 7 million per sample. Trizol reagent was used to extract total RNA from the PBMCs, yielding at least 6 micrograms per sample. The percentages of naive CD45RAhigh/CD27high T cells were determined by flow cytometry on a PBMC aliquot from every donor. General study outcomes and caveats: Observed TCR beta diversity correlated strongly with the percentage of naive T cells measured by flow cytometry. The CMV infection status of donors was not known, potentially confounding age-related changes in expanded clonotypes. Conclusive comparison of naive and antigen-experienced compartments was prevented by the profiling of bulk unsorted PBMCs. Observed TCR beta diversity per million T cells fell roughly linearly with age, and a significant reduction was already apparent by age roughly 40. Total diversity estimates from one million sequenced T cells were considered lower bounds and underestimates. Compared with the aged group, the long-lived group had more naive CD4+ T cells, fewer expanded clones and increased TCR diversity, a pattern suggesting age selection.

The rearranged segments are TRBV4-2 and TRBJ2-5, with an unclear D gene assignment. Sequencing was done on a sample of blood. The TCR sequence derives from a man older than 75 in good health. The CDR3 is CASSWRIQETHYF. In nucleotide form, the sequence is TGTGCCAGCAGCTGGCGAATCCAAGAGACCCACTACTTC.